The 15 T cell receptor beta chains below were found in one sample sequenced in a study of blood T cell repertoires in COVID-19. The protocol was immunoSEQ multiplex PCR, while the TCRdb copy is restricted to in-frame clones and leaves out a portion. The sample has tens of thousands of clones, around 88% seen once. Specimen: peripheral blood. Receptors were obtained from a human donor in a cohort sampled during active COVID-19.

The chain recombines TRBV12-5 with TRBJ2-5; the match to TRBD1 covers 8 bases. The germline V gene encodes CDR1 LGHNT and CDR2 FRNRAP. V lost 6 bases and J lost 4; bases outside the gene matches: 7. This CDR3 contains 14 residues. The CDR3 region is CASGRGQVRETQYF. CDR3 sequence (DNA): TGTGCTAGTGGCCGGGGACAGGTTCGAGAGACCCAGTACTTC.

V is TRBV11-2 and J is TRBJ2-1, with TRBD2 matching 12 bases. This CDR3 is built from 15 residues. Germline-derived CDR1 and CDR2 are SGHAT and FQNNGV. Germline trimming cut 2 bases from V and 6 bases from J; bases unmatched to any gene: 2. This CDR3 is CASSLLLAGGNEQFF. CDR3 DNA: TGTGCCAGCAGCTTATTACTAGCGGGAGGCAATGAGCAGTTCTTC.

CDR3: CASSRDRANYGYTF. CDR3 in DNA: TGTGCCAGCAGCCGGGACAGGGCTAACTATGGCTACACCTTC. The chain joins TRBV7-2 to TRBJ1-2; 9 nucleotides line up with TRBD1. From germline, CDR1 is SGHTA and CDR2 FQGNSA. This CDR3 has 14 amino acids. The J segment lost 0 bases and the V segment lost 5 bases, leaving 1 base of the junction unmatched.

The V call is TRBV18, the J call TRBJ1-2; D unclear. Germline-derived CDR1 and CDR2 are KGHSH and LQKENI. This CDR3 has 14 amino acids. V lost 5 bases and J lost 0, with 10 bases in between. The DNA of the CDR3 is TGTGCCAGCTCATGGGCGCGATCTAACTATGGCTACACCTTC. The encoded protein is CASSWARSNYGYTF. Supplemented by reference TRBV18 and TRBJ1-2, the full variable domain reads NAGVMQNPRHLVRRRGQEARLRCSPMKGHSHVYWYRQLPEEGLKFMVYLQKENIIDESGMPKERFSAEFPKEGPSILRIQQVVRGDSAAYFCASSWARSNYGYTFGSGTRLTVV.

The rearrangement joins TRBV10-3 to TRBJ1-1; TRBD1 agrees at 7 bases. The V gene end was trimmed by 5 bases and the J gene end by 4 bases; junction bases not matched to a gene: 4. The CDR3 consists of 13 residues. The germline V gene has CDR1 ENHRY and CDR2 SYGVKD. The CDR3 spells CAISIQGSTEAFF. The DNA for the CDR3 is TGTGCCATCAGTATACAGGGGAGCACTGAAGCTTTCTTT.

The chain joins TRBV19 to TRBJ1-2; D is unresolved. V lost 5 bases and J lost 3, with 13 bases in between. Germline loops: CDR1 LNHDA, CDR2 SQIVND (reference sequence). This CDR3 region has 14 residues. The CDR3 region has the DNA TGTGCCAGTAGTCGTCCAGGTTCCCACTATGGCTACACCTTC. Its translation: CASSRPGSHYGYTF.

This chain joins TRBV19 and TRBJ2-2; D not certain. Trimming shortened V by 9 bases and J by 0 bases, and 8 bases separated the two germline ends. This CDR3 is 13 amino acids long. Germline values: CDR1 LNHDA, CDR2 SQIVND (reference sequence). CDR3 residues: CARLETNTGELFF. The CDR3 bases are TGTGCCAGACTCGAGACGAACACCGGGGAGCTGTTTTTT. Using reference TRBV19 and TRBJ2-2 for the parts outside the CDR3, the full variable domain is DGGITQSPKYLFRKEGQNVTLSCEQNLNHDAMYWYRQDPGQGLRLIYYSQIVNDFQKGDIAEGYSVSREKKESFPLTVTSAQKNPTAFYLCARLETNTGELFFGEGSRLTVL.

The rearrangement joins TRBV11-2 to TRBJ2-7; a weak D match, TRBD1 (8 bases). This CDR3 spans 13 amino acids. Trimming pared 3 bases from V and 11 bases from J, leaving 17 bases between. CDR1 is SGHAT and CDR2 is FQNNGV in the germline V gene. The CDR3: CASSFQGQGGEYF. The CDR3 region has the DNA TGTGCCAGCAGCTTCCAAGGACAGGGAGGGGAGTACTTC.

This sequence joins TRBV7-9 and TRBJ2-5; 9 bases are a match to TRBD1. Germline CDR1 SEHNR, CDR2 FQNEAQ (reference sequence). After removal of 1 base from V and 5 bases from J, the junction contained 5 bases not matched to a gene. The CDR3 covers 15 residues. The CDR3 is CASSLDTGGWETQYF. In DNA, the CDR3 is TGTGCCAGCAGCTTAGACACAGGGGGCTGGGAGACCCAGTACTTC.

Here the CDR3 reads CASSQVQKQETQYF. The CDR3 bases are TGCGCCAGCAGCCAAGTACAGAAACAAGAGACCCAGTACTTC. The V and J genes are TRBV4-1 and TRBJ2-5; D uncertain. Per germline, CDR1 MGHRA and CDR2 YSYEKL. Trimming cost V 1 base and J 2 bases, with 8 bases left between them. The CDR3 covers 14 residues.

The chain recombines TRBV2 with TRBJ2-7; D is ambiguous. Germline lookup yields CDR1 SNHLY and CDR2 FYNNEI. The CDR3 extends over 11 amino acids. V shed 8 bases and J shed 3 bases, with 8 bases lying between them. The CDR3 here is CASVVFYEQYF. The CDR3 DNA sequence: TGTGCCAGCGTTGTCTTCTACGAGCAGTACTTC.

This chain connects TRBV27 to TRBJ2-1; D remains ambiguous. The CDR3 consists of 13 residues. Trimming left V 5 bases short and J 9 bases short, with 14 bases between. Germline V gene sequence: CDR1 MNHEY, CDR2 SMNVEV (reference sequence). The CDR3 DNA is TGTGCCAGCAGTCCCTCCGATGCGGTTGAGCAGTTCTTC. Residues: CASSPSDAVEQFF.

The V and J genes are TRBV18 and TRBJ1-1, with D maybe TRBD1 (6 bases). V dropped 0 bases and J dropped 4 bases, with 9 bases sitting between them. Looked up from germline, CDR1 is KGHSH and CDR2 is LQKENI. The CDR3 contains 14 residues. CDR3 sequence reads: CASSPPGASTEAFF. CDR3 bases: TGTGCCAGCTCACCACCGGGGGCAAGCACTGAAGCTTTCTTT.

The chain has TRBV7-9 and TRBJ1-1; 8 bases fit TRBD1. CDR3 length equals 18 residues. Germline lookup yields CDR1 SEHNR and CDR2 FQNEAQ (reference sequence). V lost 4 bases, J lost 1 base, and 14 bases stayed unmatched. The CDR3 DNA sequence: TGTGCCAGCAGCTCGTTATCCCAGGGGGCTGCGAGGAACACTGAAGCTTTCTTT. It encodes CASSSLSQGAARNTEAFF.

The chain combines TRBV5-1 with TRBJ1-1, with 7 bases matching TRBD1. The CDR3 is 15 residues long. Germline V gene data show CDR1 as SGHRS and CDR2 as YFSETQ. V dropped 1 base and J dropped 3; count of bases not matched to a gene: 6. Written as DNA, the CDR3 is TGCGCCAGCAGCTTGATAGGGGGCAAGGACACTGAAGCTTTCTTT. Translation: CASSLIGGKDTEAFF.